A single sample is the source of the 28 T cell receptor beta chains below, sequenced in a study of regulatory T cells in long-lasting Graves disease. Time point of the sample: newly diagnosed GD, antithyroid drugs for less than 3 months. RNA isolated from PBMCs was used to make the TCR library. To make TCR beta libraries, researchers used iRepertoire HTBI primers and Arm-PCR of CDR3 regions. MiXCR, run by TCRdb on the multiplex PCR reads, gives a single entry per CDR3 protein. The sample contains more than 400,000 distinct CDR3 sequences, around 17% of which appear only once. A further study also used this sample, focusing on T cells in Graves' hyperthyroidism and ophthalmopathy.

Sample: peripheral blood mononuclear cells (PBMCs), taken at new diagnosis, from a patient treated with antithyroid drugs. The receptor source for this set is a woman in her twenties or thirties with Graves disease.

This clonotype was seen only once. The chain joins TRBV7-2 to TRBJ2-7; TRBD2 aligns across 10 bases. There are 13 residues in the CDR3. Looked up from germline, CDR1 is SGHTA and CDR2 is FQGNSA. V dropped 8 bases and J dropped 3; count of bases not matched to a gene: 4. CDR3 coding DNA: TGTGCCAGCGGATTAGCGGGAGGCTACGAGCAGTACTTC. This translates into CASGLAGGYEQYF. The full variable domain, with the rest looked up from reference TRBV7-2 and TRBJ2-7, is GAGVSQSPSNKVTEKGKDVELRCDPISGHTALYWYRQSLGQGLEFLIYFQGNSAPDKSGLPSDRFSAERTGGSVSTLTIQRTQQEDSAVYLCASGLAGGYEQYFGPGTRLTVT.

This clonotype has only a few counts. The rearrangement uses TRBV19 and TRBJ1-5; D remains unclear. The germline V and J ends were trimmed by 4 bases and 7 bases, with 11 bases remaining between them. The CDR3 covers 13 residues. Looked up from germline, CDR1 is LNHDA and CDR2 is SQIVND (reference sequence). CDR3 amino acids: CASSKQAVQPQHF. The CDR3 bases are TGTGCCAGTAGTAAGCAGGCCGTCCAGCCCCAGCATTTT.

This clonotype has a count of ten or more. The CDR3 here is CASRKEPAVGHEQFF. The CDR3 DNA sequence: TGTGCCAGCAGGAAGGAGCCCGCGGTCGGCCATGAGCAGTTCTTC. This chain connects TRBV11-2 to TRBJ2-1; D is ambiguous. V shed 6 bases and J shed 8 bases, with 20 bases lying between them. In germline, CDR1 is SGHAT, CDR2 FQNNGV. The CDR3 runs 15 residues.

Ten or more counts support this clonotype. The rearrangement joins TRBV20-1 to TRBJ2-1; 14 positions match TRBD2. Germline CDR1 and CDR2: DFQATT and SNEGSKA (reference sequence). V shed 5 bases and J 3 bases; nucleotides not matched to a gene: 6. This CDR3 is 16 amino acids long. The CDR3 loop reads CSAPAGTSGSYNEQFF. For the CDR3, the DNA is TGCAGTGCTCCAGCCGGGACTAGCGGGAGCTACAATGAGCAGTTCTTC.

This clonotype was recorded many times. The rearrangement joins TRBV15 to TRBJ2-1, with TRBD2 matching 9 bases. CDR3 length: 17 amino acids. CDR1 is LNHNV and CDR2 is YYDKDF in the germline V gene (reference sequence). With 6 bases clipped from V and 1 base from J, the junction kept 10 bases outside the gene matches. The CDR3 loop is CATRRGTSYLSYNEQFF. DNA of the CDR3: TGTGCCACCAGAAGGGGGACTAGCTATTTGTCCTACAATGAGCAGTTCTTC.

The chain joins TRBV14 to TRBJ2-1, with D unresolved. The germline V and J ends were trimmed by 4 bases and 14 bases, with 12 bases remaining between them. Germline assignment: CDR1 SGHDN and CDR2 FVKESK. The CDR3 consists of 11 residues. The CDR3 loop reads CASSLTHVEFF. Here the CDR3 DNA reads TGTGCCAGCAGCCTCACCCATGTAGAGTTCTTC.

This clonotype has just a few counts. This CDR3 reads CASSFDRGNGYTF. DNA of the CDR3: TGCGCCAGCAGTTTCGACCGGGGAAATGGCTACACCTTC. This sequence joins TRBV5-1 and TRBJ1-2; D is ambiguous. Germline V lookup: CDR1 SGHRS, CDR2 YFSETQ. Trimming left V 5 bases short and J 6 bases short, with 14 bases between. This CDR3 is 13 amino acids long.

This clonotype appeared a few times. This chain connects TRBV7-9 to TRBJ2-2; D not resolved. CDR3 length: 11 amino acids. From germline, CDR1 is SEHNR and CDR2 FQNEAQ (reference sequence). Between the trimmed V and J ends, which lost 3 bases and 13 bases, there was a span of 9 bases. This CDR3 reads CASSLAFGLFF. Here the CDR3 DNA reads TGTGCCAGCAGCTTGGCCTTCGGGCTGTTTTTT. Looking up the rest from reference TRBV7-9 and TRBJ2-2 gives the full variable domain: DTGVSQNPRHKITKRGQNVTFRCDPISEHNRLYWYRQTLGQGPEFLTYFQNEAQLEKSRLLSDRFSAERPKGSFSTLEIQRTEQGDSAMYLCASSLAFGLFFGEGSRLTVL.

This clonotype was seen a few times. CDR3 loop: CASSRTPLAGEGEQYF. Written as DNA, the CDR3 is TGTGCCAGCAGCCGAACCCCTCTAGCGGGAGAAGGCGAGCAGTACTTC. The J gene is TRBJ2-7, the V gene TRBV9, with 10 bases aligning to TRBD2. Germline values: CDR1 SGDLS, CDR2 YYNGEE. The length of the CDR3 is 16 residues. V lost 4 bases and J lost 6; bases outside the gene matches: 13.

The V and J genes are TRBV7-2 and TRBJ2-1, with TRBD2 identical over 14 bases. J was trimmed by 1 base and V by 2 bases; bases with no gene match: 10. CDR1 is SGHTA, CDR2 FQGNSA, per germline. The CDR3 length is 20 residues. The CDR3 nucleotides are TGTGCCAGCAGCTTACCATGGGGACTAGCGGGAGAATTTTCCTACAATGAGCAGTTCTTC. Residues: CASSLPWGLAGEFSYNEQFF. The full variable domain, completed using reference TRBV7-2 and TRBJ2-1, is GAGVSQSPSNKVTEKGKDVELRCDPISGHTALYWYRQSLGQGLEFLIYFQGNSAPDKSGLPSDRFSAERTGGSVSTLTIQRTQQEDSAVYLCASSLPWGLAGEFSYNEQFFGPGTRLTVL.

This rearrangement joins TRBV6-2 or TRBV6-3 to TRBJ1-5; 8 nucleotides align to TRBD1. The CDR3 contains 17 residues. Trimming took 7 bases from V and 1 from J; bases not matched to a gene: 12. The germline V gene has CDR1 MNHEY and CDR2 SVGEGT. CDR3 sequence: CASTADPDRESNQPQHF. CDR3 DNA: TGTGCCAGCACCGCCGATCCGGACAGGGAGAGCAATCAGCCCCAGCATTTT.

The chain links TRBV28 to TRBJ2-7, with TRBD2 matching over 13 bases. Germline V gene data show CDR1 as MDHEN and CDR2 as SYDVKM. Losses at the gene ends were 7 bases for V and 3 bases for J; bases not matched to a gene: 3. The CDR3 is made up of 14 amino acids. CDR3 bases: TGTGCCAGCAAGGGACTAGCGGGATTCTACGAGCAGTACTTC. Protein: CASKGLAGFYEQYF.

The chain is built from TRBV6-5 and TRBJ1-6; possibly TRBD1 for D (6 bases). From germline, CDR1 is MNHEY and CDR2 SVGAGI. This CDR3 spans 19 amino acids. V lost 0 bases, J lost 9 bases, and 24 bases lay in between. CDR3 residues: CASSYSGTTFGREGSPLHF. The CDR3, as DNA: TGTGCCAGCAGTTACTCCGGGACAACATTCGGCCGGGAGGGTTCACCCCTCCACTTT.

This clonotype was observed at least ten times. The J gene is TRBJ2-7, the V gene TRBV24-1; 11 nucleotides agree with TRBD1. Germline CDR1 KGHDR, CDR2 SFDVKD. The CDR3 has 15 amino acids. With V trimmed by 2 bases and J by 4 bases, 3 bases remained unmatched. CDR3 DNA: TGTGCCACCAGTGATTGGACAGGGGGCAAATACGAGCAGTACTTC. It translates to CATSDWTGGKYEQYF.

The table lists this clonotype with a few counts. The chain's CDR3 is CASSQVDGPDTQYF. For the CDR3, the DNA is TGCGCCAGCAGCCAAGTGGACGGCCCAGATACGCAGTATTTT. The chain couples TRBV4-3 to TRBJ2-3; D uncertain. V was trimmed by 1 base and J by 4 bases, leaving 9 bases between them. The germline V gene has CDR1 LGHNA and CDR2 YSLEER. This CDR3 spans 14 amino acids.

This clonotype was observed at least ten times. The CDR3 DNA sequence: TGTGCCAGCAGTTACTCTCCGACAAATCATCCTTCCTACGAGCAGTACTTC. Translated: CASSYSPTNHPSYEQYF. The J gene is TRBJ2-7, the V gene TRBV6-5; D is uncertain. CDR3 size: 17 residues. Germline CDR1 MNHEY, CDR2 SVGAGI. Trimming took off 0 bases at V and 1 base at J, with 16 bases between the two ends.

The V and J genes are TRBV6-1 and TRBJ1-5, with D hard to call. Trimming left V 6 bases short and J 9 bases short, with 12 bases between. Germline lookup yields CDR1 MNHNS and CDR2 SASEGT. The CDR3 spans 12 residues. The CDR3 protein is CASSPGTSPQHF. The CDR3 DNA reads as TGTGCCAGCAGCCCCGGAACTTCGCCCCAGCATTTT.

This clonotype was detected many times. This chain joins TRBV28 and TRBJ2-7; D uncertain. The CDR3 loop spans 14 amino acids. V lost 2 bases and J lost 4, with 12 bases in between. Germline CDR1 and CDR2: MDHEN and SYDVKM. CDR3 DNA: TGTGCCAGCAGTTTAATTGGGGTACAGTACGAGCAGTACTTC. It translates to CASSLIGVQYEQYF.

Ten or more counts support this clonotype. The V and J genes are TRBV6-2 or TRBV6-3 and TRBJ2-1, with no clear D. CDR1 and CDR2 from the germline V gene are MNHEY and SVGEGT. The CDR3 contains 13 residues. Between the trimmed V and J ends, which lost 5 bases and 6 bases, there was a span of 11 bases. As DNA, the CDR3 is TGTGCCAGCAGTATAGTGTTAGTCAATGAGCAGTTCTTC. Its translation: CASSIVLVNEQFF.

The chain couples TRBV11-2 to TRBJ2-2; 9 bases agree with TRBD2. Trimming cost V 6 bases and J 4 bases; bases outside gene matches: 12. Germline CDR1 is SGHAT and CDR2 is FQNNGV. The CDR3 has 17 amino acids. The DNA of the CDR3 is TGTGCCAGCAGTTTGGGCAGCGGGAGGTCGGGCACCGGGGAGCTGTTTTTT. Its translation: CASSLGSGRSGTGELFF.

At least ten counts were recorded for this clonotype. J is TRBJ1-2 and V is TRBV20-1, with 10 bases fitting TRBD1. V shed 3 bases and J 2 bases; nucleotides not matched to a gene: 12. Germline CDR1 and CDR2: DFQATT and SNEGSKA (reference sequence). This CDR3 has 17 amino acids. CDR3 amino acids: CSARHYTPGQGNYGYTF. The CDR3 coding sequence is TGCAGTGCTAGGCACTACACCCCGGGACAGGGGAACTATGGCTACACCTTC.

This chain joins TRBV5-6 and TRBJ1-6; a possible D gene is TRBD1 (5 bases). Deletions cut 2 bases from V and 7 bases from J, with 13 bases between. This CDR3 contains 15 residues. Germline V lookup: CDR1 SGHDT, CDR2 YYEEEE. CDR3 coding DNA: TGTGCCAGCAGCTTCGGGCAGGGAGCCAATTCACCCCTCCACTTT. Translating gives CASSFGQGANSPLHF.

Notes on this clonotype: This sequence is one base from a far larger clone and is likely a read error. This chain joins TRBV20-1 and TRBJ2-5; D not resolved. The J call is uncertain, as TRBJ2-1 better fits the DNA end. Per the germline V gene, CDR1 is DFQATT and CDR2 is SNEGSKA (reference sequence). The CDR3 contains 13 residues. CDR3 DNA sequence: TGCAGTGCTATTAAGGTGCCCCTCTACGAGCAGTTCTTC. Protein: CSAIKVPLYEQFF.

Comments on this clonotype: With a far larger clone one base away, a read error is the likely cause. The chain links TRBV7-2 to TRBJ2-7, with 8 bases identical to TRBD1. Germline CDR1 SGHTA, CDR2 FQGNSA. The CDR3 extends over 15 amino acids. CDR3 sequence (DNA): TGTGCCAGCAGCCCTCGGACAGGGTCGTCCCACGAGCGGTACTTC. It translates to CASSPRTGSSHERYF.

This clonotype was seen many times. The chain uses TRBV30 and TRBJ1-5; TRBD1 might be the D (6 bases). The CDR3 is 15 residues long. V gave up 1 base and J gave up 5 bases, with 15 bases separating them. Looked up from germline, CDR1 is GTSNPN and CDR2 is SVGIG (reference sequence). The CDR3 loop is CAWSARGQRYQPQHF. The CDR3 DNA is TGTGCCTGGAGTGCACGGGGACAACGGTATCAGCCCCAGCATTTT.

In its sample, this clonotype was seen many times. The CDR3 loop is CASSFVPGGGPYEQYF. The CDR3 DNA reads as TGTGCCAGCAGCTTTGTCCCGGGGGGAGGGCCCTACGAGCAGTACTTC. The rearrangement joins TRBV11-2 to TRBJ2-7; 7 bases match TRBD2. The J segment lost 2 bases and the V segment lost 3 bases, leaving 10 bases of the junction unmatched. The CDR3 contains 16 residues. Germline V lookup: CDR1 SGHAT, CDR2 FQNNGV.

This clonotype was counted a few times. The rearrangement joins TRBV7-2 to TRBJ2-7; TRBD2 aligns across 8 bases. CDR1 and CDR2 (germline): SGHTA, FQGNSA. The CDR3 length is 14 residues. The junction had 6 bases not matched to a gene; V was cut back by 5 bases and J by 3 bases. CDR3 sequence (DNA): TGTGCCAGCAGCCCCACGGGACTAGTCTACGAGCAGTACTTC. It codes for CASSPTGLVYEQYF. The entire variable domain, with the rest obtained from reference TRBV7-2 and TRBJ2-7, is as follows: GAGVSQSPSNKVTEKGKDVELRCDPISGHTALYWYRQSLGQGLEFLIYFQGNSAPDKSGLPSDRFSAERTGGSVSTLTIQRTQQEDSAVYLCASSPTGLVYEQYFGPGTRLTVT.

This clonotype was seen a handful of times. The chain is built from TRBV2 and TRBJ1-1, with 8 bases matching TRBD1. CDR3 length equals 14 residues. Germline loops: CDR1 SNHLY, CDR2 FYNNEI. Trimming at V came to 6 bases and at J to 1 base, leaving 4 bases not matched to a gene. For the CDR3, the DNA is TGTGCCAGCAGAAAGACAGGGGAGAACACTGAAGCTTTCTTT. It is translated as CASRKTGENTEAFF.